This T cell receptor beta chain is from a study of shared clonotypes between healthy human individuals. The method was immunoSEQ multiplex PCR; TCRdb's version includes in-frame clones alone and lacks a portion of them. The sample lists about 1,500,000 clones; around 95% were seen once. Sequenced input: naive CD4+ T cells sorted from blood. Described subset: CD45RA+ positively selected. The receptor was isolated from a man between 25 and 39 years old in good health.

The CDR3 reads CASSESGNREQGAFF. The CDR3 DNA follows: TGCGCCAGCAGTGAGTCGGGTAATAGGGAACAGGGAGCTTTCTTT. This sequence joins TRBV10-1 and TRBJ1-1; perhaps TRBD1 as D (6 bases). V lost 0 bases and J 10 bases, leaving 18 bases between the germline ends. The CDR3 has 15 amino acids. CDR1 is WNHNN, CDR2 SYGVQD, per germline (reference sequence).